This T cell receptor beta chain was captured by sequencing in a study of human T cells and chemical hapten exposure. About the research overall: A mostly female patient group had alopecia areata, totalis or universalis.

Time point indicated: patch test 2, 6 weeks after DPC sensitization. As to treatment: therapeutic diphenylcyclopropenone sensitization with weekly scalp DPC. Findings and limits, study-wide: Those TCRs sitting above 1 in 1000 frequency stayed the same with DPC sensitization.

As for this clonotype: The antigen is unknown. This may stem from a read error, because a much larger clone lies one nucleotide away.

During construction of the library, unique molecular identifiers were attached to individual cDNA molecules for quantitative, reproducible TCR counting. TCRdb reprocessed the RACE reads with MiXCR, giving one entry per CDR3 protein. This sample has roughly 150,000 distinct CDR3 sequences, with 10% to 15% found just once. With 5 bases removed from V and 2 bases from J, the gap between germline ends came to 7 bases. The CDR3 has 11 amino acids. Germline V lookup: CDR1 SQVTM, CDR2 ANQGSEA. The clonotype originates from a woman in her forties or fifties with alopecia areata. Some clones in this sample may be carry-over from other donors' samples. The V and J genes are TRBV29-1 and TRBJ2-7, with unresolved D. The sequences come from whole blood, collected in connection with sensitization to the hapten diphenylcyclopropenone (DPC). The CDR3 DNA is TGCAGCGTTAAAATTACCTACGAGCAGTACTTC. Protein product: CSVKITYEQYF.